The 10 T cell receptor beta chains reported below all come from one sample, sequenced in a study of cytomegalovirus exposure and HLA in healthy donors. Primers: 60 Vbeta forward and 13 Jbeta reverse. The protocol was immunoSEQ multiplex PCR, while the TCRdb copy is restricted to in-frame clones and leaves out a portion. Of about 160,000 clones in the sample, just under 80% are singletons; the top ten hold approximately 1.3%. Input material: PBMCs. Receptor source: a man aged 30-40 years in good health and CMV-seronegative.

The chain recombines TRBV28 with TRBJ2-5; D is possibly TRBD2 (5 bases). The CDR3 totals 10 residues. Trimming removed 9 bases from V and 4 bases from J, with 6 bases in between. Germline V gene data show CDR1 as MDHEN and CDR2 as SYDVKM. This chain's CDR3 is CASGRETQYF. For the CDR3, the DNA is TGTGCCAGTGGGAGAGAGACCCAGTACTTC.

This chain links TRBV7-9 with TRBJ1-4; D unresolved. V lost 1 base, J lost 5 bases, and 11 bases lay in between. This CDR3 is 15 amino acids long. CDR1 is SEHNR, CDR2 FQNEAQ, per germline (reference sequence). The CDR3: CASSLGMGGNEKLFF. The CDR3 bases are TGTGCCAGCAGCTTAGGAATGGGAGGGAATGAAAAACTGTTTTTT.

The chain links TRBV5-6 to TRBJ2-5; a weak D match, TRBD2 (5 bases). The DNA end is a closer match to TRBJ2-7, so the J assignment may be wrong. Germline V lookup: CDR1 SGHDT, CDR2 YYEEEE. The CDR3 spans 14 residues. The CDR3 DNA is TGTGCCAGCAGCCCATCCCGGGGTGGTTACGAGCAGTACTTC. Protein: CASSPSRGGYEQYF.

The chain links TRBV10-2 to TRBJ1-1; unclear D gene. The length of the CDR3 is 13 residues. Germline V gene lookup returns CDR1 WSHSY and CDR2 SAAADI. V was trimmed by 6 bases and J by 1 base, leaving 9 bases between them. CDR3 sequence (DNA): TGCGCCAGCAGCGATGGAGAGAACACTGAAGCTTTCTTT. Translation gives CASSDGENTEAFF.

The chain combines TRBV5-1 with TRBJ2-1, with a tentative D call TRBD2 (5 bases). Trimming cost V 3 bases and J 2 bases, with 15 bases left between them. CDR1 and CDR2 (germline): SGHRS, YFSETQ. This CDR3 region has 16 residues. The CDR3 here is CASSSTGFLPYNEQFF. The CDR3 DNA reads as TGCGCCAGCAGCTCAACGGGGTTCCTCCCCTACAATGAGCAGTTCTTC.

CDR3 DNA: TGTGCCAGCTCCCTCGGACAGGTCTCGAATCAGCCCCAGCATTTT. Translating gives CASSLGQVSNQPQHF. This chain links TRBV18 with TRBJ1-5; 7 bases fit TRBD1. The CDR3 is 15 amino acids. Trimming took 6 bases from V and 4 from J; bases not matched to a gene: 9. Germline loops: CDR1 KGHSH, CDR2 LQKENI.

This chain connects TRBV6-5 to TRBJ2-7; 10 bases are a match to TRBD1. This CDR3 has 15 amino acids. Losses at the gene ends were 5 bases for V and 4 bases for J; bases not matched to a gene: 8. Germline CDR1 and CDR2: MNHEY and SVGAGI. This CDR3 reads CASSLRTGGPYEQYF. Here the CDR3 DNA reads TGTGCCAGCAGTCTTCGGACAGGGGGGCCATACGAGCAGTACTTC.

This clone occurred a few times. The genes are TRBV4-1 and TRBJ2-7; D possibly corresponds to TRBD2 (6 bases). Trimming removed 1 base from V and 1 base from J, with 11 bases in between. Germline V CDR1 and CDR2: MGHRA, YSYEKL. The CDR3 spans 15 residues. CDR3 nucleotides: TGCGCCAGCAGCCAAGCGGGGGTGACGTCCTACGAGCAGTACTTC. As protein: CASSQAGVTSYEQYF.

V and J are TRBV30 and TRBJ1-2, with TRBD1 identical over 8 bases. Germline V gene lookup returns CDR1 GTSNPN and CDR2 SVGIG (reference sequence). The CDR3 has 15 amino acids. Trimming took 4 bases from V and 4 from J; bases not matched to a gene: 11. In nucleotides, the CDR3 is TGTGCCTGGACCACAGACAGGGGTCTTAGCTATGGCTACACCTTC. Amino acid sequence: CAWTTDRGLSYGYTF.

CDR3: CASSQTTGNQPQHF. In DNA form, the CDR3 reads TGCGCCAGCAGCCAGACGACAGGCAATCAGCCCCAGCATTTT. The chain is built from TRBV4-3 and TRBJ1-5; tentatively, D is TRBD1 (5 bases). Germline lookup yields CDR1 LGHNA and CDR2 YSLEER. The CDR3 covers 14 residues. Trimming cost V 3 bases and J 2 bases, with 8 bases left between them.